Sequencing of this TCR beta chain was carried out in a study of blood T cell repertoires in COVID-19. Study summary: The United States, Italy and Spain provided the acute and convalescent COVID-19 samples. PBMCs, B-cell-depleted T cells, or T cells were the source of the cDNA or gDNA that made up the material.

Per germline, CDR1 SGHAT and CDR2 FQNNGV. CDR3 length: 15 residues. With 1 base removed from V and 0 bases from J, the gap between germline ends came to 9 bases. The Seattle patients joined while their infection was active and were tracked longitudinally afterward. In the authors' workflow: For nucleated cells, counts were estimated from reference gene primer amplification. Assay: immunoSEQ multiplex PCR; the TCRdb copy retains only in-frame clones and omits some. V, J and clone size derive from that table, while D and trimming were established from the DNA sequence. The data contain fewer than 250,000 clones, around four fifths of them seen just once; the ten biggest clones take up roughly 0.91%.

The chain carries TRBV11-2 and TRBJ1-1; D may be TRBD1 (5 bases). Specimen: peripheral blood. The TCR comes from a man between 60 and 75 years old with COVID-19, enrolled during active disease. The CDR3 sequence is CASSLGRGLNTEAFF. The DNA for the CDR3 is TGTGCCAGCAGCTTAGGAAGGGGCTTGAACACTGAAGCTTTCTTT.